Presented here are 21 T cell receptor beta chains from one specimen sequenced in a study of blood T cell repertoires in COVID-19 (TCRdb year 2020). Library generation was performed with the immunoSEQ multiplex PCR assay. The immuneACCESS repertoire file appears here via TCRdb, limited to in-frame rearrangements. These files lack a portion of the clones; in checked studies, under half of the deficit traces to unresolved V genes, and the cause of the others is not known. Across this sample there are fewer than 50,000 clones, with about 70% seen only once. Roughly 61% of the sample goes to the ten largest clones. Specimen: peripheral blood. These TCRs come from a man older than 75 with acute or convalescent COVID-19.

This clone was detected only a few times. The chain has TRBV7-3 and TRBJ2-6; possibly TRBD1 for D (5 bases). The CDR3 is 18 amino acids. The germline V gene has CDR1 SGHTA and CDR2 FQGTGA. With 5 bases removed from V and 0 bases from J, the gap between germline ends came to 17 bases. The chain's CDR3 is CASSPRARTPSGANVLTF. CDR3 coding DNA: TGTGCCAGCAGCCCCAGGGCCCGAACCCCCTCTGGGGCCAACGTCCTGACTTTC.

CDR3 nucleotide sequence: TGTGCCAGCAGTCCCCAAAGCGGGGTAAATCAGCCCCAGCATTTT. Its protein product is CASSPQSGVNQPQHF. The chain employs TRBV2 and TRBJ1-5; D uncertain. Germline V gene lookup returns CDR1 SNHLY and CDR2 FYNNEI. The length of the CDR3 is 15 residues. The germline V and J ends were trimmed by 5 bases and 4 bases, with 15 bases remaining between them.

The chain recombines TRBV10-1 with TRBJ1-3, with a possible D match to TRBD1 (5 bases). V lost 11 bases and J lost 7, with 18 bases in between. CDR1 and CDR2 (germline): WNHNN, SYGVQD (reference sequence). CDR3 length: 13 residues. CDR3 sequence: CAPLRQLVNTIYF. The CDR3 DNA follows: TGCGCCCCACTTAGACAGTTAGTGAACACCATATATTTT.

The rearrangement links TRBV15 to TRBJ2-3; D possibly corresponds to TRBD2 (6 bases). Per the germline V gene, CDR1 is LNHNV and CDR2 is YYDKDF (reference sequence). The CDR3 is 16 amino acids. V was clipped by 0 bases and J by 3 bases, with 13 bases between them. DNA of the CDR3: TGTGCCACCAGCAGAGAAGTTAGCGGAGGAACAGATACGCAGTATTTT. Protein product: CATSREVSGGTDTQYF. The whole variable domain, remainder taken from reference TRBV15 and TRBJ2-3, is DAMVIQNPRYQVTQFGKPVTLSCSQTLNHNVMYWYQQKSSQAPKLLFHYYDKDFNNEADTPDNFQSRRPNTSFCFLDIRSPGLGDTAMYLCATSREVSGGTDTQYFGPGTRLTVL.

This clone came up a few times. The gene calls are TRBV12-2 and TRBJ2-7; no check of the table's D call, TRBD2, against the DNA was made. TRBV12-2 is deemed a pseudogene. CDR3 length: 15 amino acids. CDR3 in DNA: TGTGCAAGTCGCTTAGAGCTAGCGGGGCCCTACGAGCAGTACTTC. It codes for CASRLELAGPYEQYF.

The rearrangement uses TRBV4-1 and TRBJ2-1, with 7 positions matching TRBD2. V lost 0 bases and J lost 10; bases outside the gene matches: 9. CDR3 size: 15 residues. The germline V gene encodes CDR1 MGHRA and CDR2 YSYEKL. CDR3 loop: CASSQEGLPFEEQFF. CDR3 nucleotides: TGCGCCAGCAGCCAAGAGGGACTACCGTTTGAGGAGCAGTTCTTC.

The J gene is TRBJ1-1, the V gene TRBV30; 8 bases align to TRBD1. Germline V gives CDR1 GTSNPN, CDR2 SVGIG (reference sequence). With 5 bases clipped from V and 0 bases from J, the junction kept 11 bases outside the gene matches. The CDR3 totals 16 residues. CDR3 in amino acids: CAWASRQGQVNTEAFF. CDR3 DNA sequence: TGTGCCTGGGCATCAAGACAGGGACAGGTGAACACTGAAGCTTTCTTT.

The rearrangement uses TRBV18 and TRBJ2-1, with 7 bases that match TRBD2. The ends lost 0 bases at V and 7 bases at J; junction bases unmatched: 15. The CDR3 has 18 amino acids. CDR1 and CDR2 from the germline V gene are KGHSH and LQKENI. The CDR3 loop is CASSPPTGGAGIGNEQFF. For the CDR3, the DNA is TGTGCCAGCTCACCACCTACGGGAGGAGCGGGAATTGGTAATGAGCAGTTCTTC. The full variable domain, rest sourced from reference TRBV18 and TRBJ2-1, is NAGVMQNPRHLVRRRGQEARLRCSPMKGHSHVYWYRQLPEEGLKFMVYLQKENIIDESGMPKERFSAEFPKEGPSILRIQQVVRGDSAAYFCASSPPTGGAGIGNEQFFGPGTRLTVL.

CDR3 DNA sequence: TGTGCCAGCAGCCTAGCGGCCTCCTACAATGAGCAGTTCTTC. Translated, it gives CASSLAASYNEQFF. The rearrangement joins TRBV2 to TRBJ2-1; 7 bases are shared with TRBD2. V lost 6 bases to trimming and J lost 0 bases; unmatched junction nucleotides: 2. CDR1 SNHLY and CDR2 FYNNEI come from the germline V gene. This CDR3 spans 14 amino acids. Full variable domain (remainder filled in from reference TRBV2 and TRBJ2-1): EPEVTQTPSHQVTQMGQEVILRCVPISNHLYFYWYRQILGQKVEFLVSFYNNEISEKSEIFDDQFSVERPDGSNFTLKIRSTKLEDSAMYFCASSLAASYNEQFFGPGTRLTVL.

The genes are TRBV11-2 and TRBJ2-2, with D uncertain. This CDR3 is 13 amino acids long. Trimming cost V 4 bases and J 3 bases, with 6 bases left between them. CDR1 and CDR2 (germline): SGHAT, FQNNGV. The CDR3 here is CASSWPDTGELFF. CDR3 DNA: TGTGCCAGCAGCTGGCCTGACACCGGGGAGCTGTTTTTT.

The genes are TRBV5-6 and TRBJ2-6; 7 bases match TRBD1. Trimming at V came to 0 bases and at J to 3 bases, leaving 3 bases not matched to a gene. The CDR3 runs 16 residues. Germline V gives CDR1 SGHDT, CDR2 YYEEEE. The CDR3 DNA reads TGTGCCAGCAGCTTGGACAGGGGTGATGGGGCCAACGTCCTGACTTTC. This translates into CASSLDRGDGANVLTF.

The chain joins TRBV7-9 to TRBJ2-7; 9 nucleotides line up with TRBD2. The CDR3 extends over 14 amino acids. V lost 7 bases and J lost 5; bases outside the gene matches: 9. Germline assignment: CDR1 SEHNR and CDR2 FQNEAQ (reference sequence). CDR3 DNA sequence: TGTGCCAGCACCCCCGGCGGGAGGGGGCACGAGCAGTACTTC. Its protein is CASTPGGRGHEQYF.

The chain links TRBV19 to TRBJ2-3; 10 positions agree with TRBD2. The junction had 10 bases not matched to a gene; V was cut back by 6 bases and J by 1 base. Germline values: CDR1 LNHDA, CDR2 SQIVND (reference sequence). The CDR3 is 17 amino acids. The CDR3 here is CASSRGTSVGGTDTQYF. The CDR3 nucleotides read TGTGCCAGTAGCAGAGGGACTAGCGTGGGGGGCACAGATACGCAGTATTTT.

CDR3 protein: CASSPRTTATQETQYF. In DNA form, the CDR3 reads TGTGCCAGCAGTCCCCGAACGACAGCTACTCAAGAGACCCAGTACTTC. The chain couples TRBV28 to TRBJ2-5, with TRBD1 as a possible D gene (5 bases). V dropped 5 bases and J dropped 2 bases, with 18 bases sitting between them. The CDR3 extends over 16 amino acids. Germline V lookup: CDR1 MDHEN, CDR2 SYDVKM.

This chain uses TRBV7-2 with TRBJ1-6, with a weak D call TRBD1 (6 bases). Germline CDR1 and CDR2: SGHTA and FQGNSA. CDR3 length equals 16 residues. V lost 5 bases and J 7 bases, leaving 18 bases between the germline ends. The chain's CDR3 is CASSQSPQGFNSPLHF. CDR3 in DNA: TGTGCCAGCAGCCAGAGCCCCCAGGGGTTCAATTCACCCCTCCACTTT. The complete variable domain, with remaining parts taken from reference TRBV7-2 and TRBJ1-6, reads GAGVSQSPSNKVTEKGKDVELRCDPISGHTALYWYRQSLGQGLEFLIYFQGNSAPDKSGLPSDRFSAERTGGSVSTLTIQRTQQEDSAVYLCASSQSPQGFNSPLHFGNGTRLTVT.

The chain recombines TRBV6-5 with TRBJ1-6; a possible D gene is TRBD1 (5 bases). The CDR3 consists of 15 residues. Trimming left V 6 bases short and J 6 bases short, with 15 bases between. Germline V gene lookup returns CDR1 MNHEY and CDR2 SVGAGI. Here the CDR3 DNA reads TGTGCCAGCAGCCCCCGGAGGGGAGGTAATTCACCCCTCCACTTT. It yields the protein CASSPRRGGNSPLHF.

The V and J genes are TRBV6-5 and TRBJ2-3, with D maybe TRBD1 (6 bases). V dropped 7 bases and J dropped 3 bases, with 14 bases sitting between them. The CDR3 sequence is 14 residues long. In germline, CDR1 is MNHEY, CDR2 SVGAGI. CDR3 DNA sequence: TGTGCCAGCAATCTCCAGGGGAGTACAGATACGCAGTATTTT. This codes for CASNLQGSTDTQYF.

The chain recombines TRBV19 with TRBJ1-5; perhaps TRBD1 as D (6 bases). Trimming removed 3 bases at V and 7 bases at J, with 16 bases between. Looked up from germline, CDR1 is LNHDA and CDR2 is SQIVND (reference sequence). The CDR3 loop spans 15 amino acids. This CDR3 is CASSMAGVQRQPQHF. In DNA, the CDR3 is TGTGCCAGTAGTATGGCAGGGGTTCAGCGACAGCCCCAGCATTTT.

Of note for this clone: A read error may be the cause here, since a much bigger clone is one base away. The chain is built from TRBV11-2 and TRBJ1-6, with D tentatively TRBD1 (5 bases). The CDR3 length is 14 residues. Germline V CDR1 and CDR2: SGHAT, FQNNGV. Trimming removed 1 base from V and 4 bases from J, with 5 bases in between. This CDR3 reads CASSLGQYNSPLHF. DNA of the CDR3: TGTGCCAGCAGCTTAGGACAGTATAATTCACCCCTCCACTTT.

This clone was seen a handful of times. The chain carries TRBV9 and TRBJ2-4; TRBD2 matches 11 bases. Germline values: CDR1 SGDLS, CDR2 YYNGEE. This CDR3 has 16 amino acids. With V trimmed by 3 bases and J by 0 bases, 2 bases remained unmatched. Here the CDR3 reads CASSAGLAVAKNIQYF. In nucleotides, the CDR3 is TGTGCCAGCAGCGCGGGACTAGCGGTAGCCAAAAACATTCAGTACTTC.

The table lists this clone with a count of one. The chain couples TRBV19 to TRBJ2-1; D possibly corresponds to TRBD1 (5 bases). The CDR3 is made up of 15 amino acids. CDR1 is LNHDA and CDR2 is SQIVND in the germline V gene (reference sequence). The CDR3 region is CASGVGDRAYNEQFF. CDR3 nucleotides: TGTGCGTCAGGTGTAGGCGACAGAGCCTACAATGAGCAGTTCTTC.